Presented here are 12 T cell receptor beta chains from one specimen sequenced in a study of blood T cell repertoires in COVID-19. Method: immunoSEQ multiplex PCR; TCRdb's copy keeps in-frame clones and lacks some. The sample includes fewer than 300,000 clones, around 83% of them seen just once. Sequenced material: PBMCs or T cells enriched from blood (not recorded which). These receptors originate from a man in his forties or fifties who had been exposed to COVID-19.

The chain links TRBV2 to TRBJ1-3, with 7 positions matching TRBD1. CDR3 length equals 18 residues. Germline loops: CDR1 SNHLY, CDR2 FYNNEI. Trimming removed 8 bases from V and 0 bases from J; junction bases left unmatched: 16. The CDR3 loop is CASLPGTAKSRSGNTIYF. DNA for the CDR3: TGTGCCAGCCTTCCCGGGACAGCTAAGTCCCGCTCTGGAAACACCATATATTTT.

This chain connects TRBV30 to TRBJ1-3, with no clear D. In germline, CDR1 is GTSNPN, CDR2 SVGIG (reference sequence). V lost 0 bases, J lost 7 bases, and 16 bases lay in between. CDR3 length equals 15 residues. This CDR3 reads CAWSVRAGEVNTIYF. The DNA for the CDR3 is TGTGCCTGGAGTGTACGGGCGGGTGAAGTGAACACCATATATTTT.

CDR3 residues: CAWSFKRGNTGELFF. The CDR3 bases are TGTGCCTGGAGTTTTAAGCGGGGAAACACCGGGGAGCTGTTTTTT. The chain combines TRBV30 with TRBJ2-2, with 7 bases identical to TRBD2. Germline-derived CDR1 and CDR2 are GTSNPN and SVGIG (reference sequence). V lost 2 bases and J lost 2; bases outside the gene matches: 5. The CDR3 spans 15 residues.

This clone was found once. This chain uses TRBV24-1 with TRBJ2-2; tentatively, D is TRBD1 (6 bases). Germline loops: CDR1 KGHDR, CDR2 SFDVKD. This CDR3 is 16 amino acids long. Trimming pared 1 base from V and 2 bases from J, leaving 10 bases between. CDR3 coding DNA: TGTGCCACCAGTGATTTATGGGGGCGCAACACCGGGGAGCTGTTTTTT. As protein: CATSDLWGRNTGELFF.

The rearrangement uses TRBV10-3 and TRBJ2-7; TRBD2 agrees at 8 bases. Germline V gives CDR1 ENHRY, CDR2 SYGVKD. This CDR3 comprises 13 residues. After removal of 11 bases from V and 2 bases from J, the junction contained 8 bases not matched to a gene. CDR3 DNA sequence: TGTGCCTCCGCCGGGGGGGGTACCTACGAGCAGTACTTC. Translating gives CASAGGGTYEQYF.

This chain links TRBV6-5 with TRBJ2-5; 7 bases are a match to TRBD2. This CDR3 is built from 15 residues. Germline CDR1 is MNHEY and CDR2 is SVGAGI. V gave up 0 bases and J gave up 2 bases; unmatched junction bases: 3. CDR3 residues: CASSYSERGQETQYF. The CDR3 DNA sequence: TGTGCCAGCAGTTACTCGGAGCGGGGTCAAGAGACCCAGTACTTC.

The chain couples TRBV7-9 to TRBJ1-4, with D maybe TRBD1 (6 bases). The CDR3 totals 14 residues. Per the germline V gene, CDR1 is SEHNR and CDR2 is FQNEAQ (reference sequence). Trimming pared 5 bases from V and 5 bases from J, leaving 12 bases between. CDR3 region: CASSPGQKNEKLFF. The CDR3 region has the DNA TGTGCCAGCAGCCCCGGACAGAAGAATGAAAAACTGTTTTTT. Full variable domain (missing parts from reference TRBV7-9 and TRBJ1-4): DTGVSQNPRHKITKRGQNVTFRCDPISEHNRLYWYRQTLGQGPEFLTYFQNEAQLEKSRLLSDRFSAERPKGSFSTLEIQRTEQGDSAMYLCASSPGQKNEKLFFGSGTQLSVL.

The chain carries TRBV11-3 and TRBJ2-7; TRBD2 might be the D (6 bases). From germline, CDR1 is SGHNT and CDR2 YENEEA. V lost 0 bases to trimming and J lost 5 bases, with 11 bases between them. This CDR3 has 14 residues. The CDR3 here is CASSLDPGVNEQYF. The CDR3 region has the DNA TGTGCCAGCAGCTTAGACCCGGGAGTGAACGAGCAGTACTTC. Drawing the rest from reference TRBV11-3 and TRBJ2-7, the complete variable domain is EAGVVQSPRYKIIEKKQPVAFWCNPISGHNTLYWYLQNLGQGPELLIRYENEEAVDDSQLPKDRFSAERLKGVDSTLKIQPAELGDSAVYLCASSLDPGVNEQYFGPGTRLTVT.

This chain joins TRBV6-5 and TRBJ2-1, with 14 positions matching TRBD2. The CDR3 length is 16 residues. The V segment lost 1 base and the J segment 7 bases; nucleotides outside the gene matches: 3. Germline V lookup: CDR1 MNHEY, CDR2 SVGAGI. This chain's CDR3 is CASSYWGTSGSNEQFF. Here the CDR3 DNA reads TGTGCCAGCAGTTACTGGGGGACTAGCGGGAGTAATGAGCAGTTCTTC.

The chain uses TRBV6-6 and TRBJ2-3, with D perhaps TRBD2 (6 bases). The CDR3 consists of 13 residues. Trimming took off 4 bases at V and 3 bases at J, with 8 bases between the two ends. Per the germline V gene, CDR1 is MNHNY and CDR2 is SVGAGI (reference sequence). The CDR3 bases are TGTGCCAGCAGTTCGGGAGTGACAGATACGCAGTATTTT. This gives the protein CASSSGVTDTQYF.

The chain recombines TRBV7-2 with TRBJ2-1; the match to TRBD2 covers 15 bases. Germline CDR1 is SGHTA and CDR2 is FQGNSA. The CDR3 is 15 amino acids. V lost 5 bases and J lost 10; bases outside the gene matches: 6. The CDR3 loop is CASSGLAGGSGEQFF. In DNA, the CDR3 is TGTGCCAGCAGCGGACTAGCGGGAGGGTCTGGGGAGCAGTTCTTC.

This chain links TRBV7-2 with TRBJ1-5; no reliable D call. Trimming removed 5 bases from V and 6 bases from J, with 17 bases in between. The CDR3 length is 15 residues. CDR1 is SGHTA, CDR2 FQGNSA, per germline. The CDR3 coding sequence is TGTGCCAGCAGCCCTCGGGTGGGAGGATTTCAGCCCCAGCATTTT. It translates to CASSPRVGGFQPQHF. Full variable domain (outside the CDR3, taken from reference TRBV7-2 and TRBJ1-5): GAGVSQSPSNKVTEKGKDVELRCDPISGHTALYWYRQSLGQGLEFLIYFQGNSAPDKSGLPSDRFSAERTGGSVSTLTIQRTQQEDSAVYLCASSPRVGGFQPQHFGDGTRLSIL.